This TCR beta chain was documented in a study of cytomegalovirus exposure and HLA in healthy donors. Broader study findings: Compared with the roughly 670-donor mean, an Asian-associated ancestry cluster reportedly had fewer N-insertions, according to a later analysis. The productive fraction for most TCR beta V segments was about 87% or about 30% in an earlier analysis.

Regarding this clone: Its matching antigen is unknown.

A multiplex PCR was run with 60 Vbeta primers and 13 Jbeta primers. The method was immunoSEQ multiplex PCR; TCRdb's version includes in-frame clones alone and lacks a portion of them. The table lists roughly 200,000 clones, approximately 88% of them singletons, with roughly 0.7% in the top ten. This CDR3 has 14 residues. Germline V gene lookup returns CDR1 SGHAT and CDR2 FQDESV (reference sequence). Trimming took 5 bases from V and 5 from J, leaving 16 bases between them. The source of this sequence is a boy aged 2-9 years in good health and CMV-seronegative. Material for sequencing was PBMCs. The chain carries TRBV11-1 and TRBJ2-7; D is perhaps TRBD2 (5 bases). The CDR3 coding sequence is TGTGCCAGCAGCCCTAGGTTTCGGGAAAACGAGCAGTACTTC. It encodes CASSPRFRENEQYF.